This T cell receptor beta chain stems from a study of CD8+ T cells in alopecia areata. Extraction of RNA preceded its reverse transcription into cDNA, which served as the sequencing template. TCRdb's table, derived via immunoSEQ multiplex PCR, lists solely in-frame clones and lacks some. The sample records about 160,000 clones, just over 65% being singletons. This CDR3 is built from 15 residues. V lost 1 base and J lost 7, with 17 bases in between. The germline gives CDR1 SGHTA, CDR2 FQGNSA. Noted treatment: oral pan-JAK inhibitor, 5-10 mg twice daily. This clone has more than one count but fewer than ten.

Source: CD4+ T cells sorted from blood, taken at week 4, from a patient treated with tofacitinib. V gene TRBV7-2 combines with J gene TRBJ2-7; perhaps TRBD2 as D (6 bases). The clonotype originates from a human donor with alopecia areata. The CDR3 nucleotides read TGTGCCAGCAGCTTAGATAATAGGCCCGCGGGAGAGCAGTACTTC. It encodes CASSLDNRPAGEQYF.